The 8 T cell receptor beta chains below all came from one sample that was sequenced in a study of beta chain features in type 1 diabetes. The entirety of the isolated RNA underwent reverse transcription, so expressed TCRB transcripts were sequenced. Data came from immunoSEQ multiplex PCR; TCRdb stores just in-frame clones and leaves some out. The sample has around 690,000 clones; 12% are singletons. These receptors are not linked to any known antigen. Study outcomes and limitations: In all four CD4+ subsets, TCRB CDR3 length was significantly, moderately reduced in type 1 diabetes.

Material: naive CD4+ T cells from blood. Every receptor here comes from a man under 40 with type 1 diabetes.

The chain links TRBV7-9 to TRBJ1-1; D not resolved. The V and J ends lost 5 bases and 8 bases respectively, with 21 bases between them. The V gene's germline CDR1 is SEHNR and CDR2 FQNEAQ (reference sequence). The CDR3 is 15 residues long. The CDR3 region has the DNA TGTGCCAGCAGCCCAGGAAATCAGGCCTCCAGCGAAGCTTTCTTT. Protein: CASSPGNQASSEAFF.

This clone was seen a few times. V usage is TRBV29-1 and J usage is TRBJ1-1; D not resolved. Trimming shortened V by 1 base and J by 3 bases, and 18 bases separated the two germline ends. Germline V gene lookup returns CDR1 SQVTM and CDR2 ANQGSEA. CDR3 length: 16 residues. CDR3: CSVEVPGRPRDTEAFF. CDR3 sequence (DNA): TGCAGCGTTGAAGTTCCGGGCCGACCTCGAGACACTGAAGCTTTCTTT.

The chain carries TRBV4-3 and TRBJ2-1, with 10 nucleotides matching TRBD2. There are 20 residues in the CDR3. Looked up from germline, CDR1 is LGHNA and CDR2 is YSLEER. V lost 0 bases to trimming and J lost 0 bases; unmatched junction nucleotides: 11. CDR3 protein: CASSQERASGGDLSYNEQFF. The CDR3 DNA is TGCGCCAGCAGCCAAGAGCGGGCTAGCGGGGGAGACCTCTCCTACAATGAGCAGTTCTTC.

This sequence joins TRBV12-5 and TRBJ1-5, with 8 bases fitting TRBD1. V trimming: 7 bases; J trimming: 3 bases; junction bases outside the gene matches: 5. This CDR3 has 14 amino acids. The germline CDR1 and CDR2 sequences are LGHNT and FRNRAP. CDR3 region: CASAQGAANQPQHF. The CDR3 coding sequence is TGTGCTAGTGCCCAGGGGGCGGCCAATCAGCCCCAGCATTTT.

V and J are TRBV11-2 and TRBJ2-3; no clear D. The CDR3 is 13 residues long. V dropped 5 bases and J dropped 4 bases, with 10 bases sitting between them. Germline loops: CDR1 SGHAT, CDR2 FQNNGV. Here the CDR3 DNA reads TGTGCCAGCAGCGGCGGAGACTCAGATACGCAGTATTTT. Translated, it gives CASSGGDSDTQYF. The entire variable domain, with the rest obtained from reference TRBV11-2 and TRBJ2-3, is as follows: EAGVAQSPRYKIIEKRQSVAFWCNPISGHATLYWYQQILGQGPKLLIQFQNNGVVDDSQLPKDRFSAERLKGVDSTLKIQPAKLEDSAVYLCASSGGDSDTQYFGPGTRLTVL.

This clone has a handful of counts. CDR3 amino acids: CASSLKSTGNFPNSPLHF. CDR3 nucleotides: TGTGCCAGCAGTTTAAAATCGACAGGGAATTTCCCCAATTCACCCCTCCACTTT. V is TRBV28 and J is TRBJ1-6; TRBD1 matches at 7 bases. CDR1 and CDR2 from the germline V gene are MDHEN and SYDVKM. This CDR3 spans 18 amino acids. V was pared by 2 bases and J by 7 bases, with 14 bases of the junction left unmatched.

The CDR3 loop is CASSETGTGDSPLHF. In nucleotides, the CDR3 is TGTGCCAGCAGCGAGACCGGGACAGGGGACTCACCCCTCCACTTT. This sequence joins TRBV5-6 and TRBJ1-6; the match to TRBD1 covers 10 bases. The CDR3 is made up of 15 amino acids. The germline V gene has CDR1 SGHDT and CDR2 YYEEEE. Unmatched junction bases numbered 8, after V lost 4 bases and J lost 10 bases.

This clone was seen a few times. CDR3 nucleotides: TGTGCCAGCAGCCCGCGGCGGGGATACGAGCAGTACTTC. It specifies CASSPRRGYEQYF. The chain links TRBV7-6 to TRBJ2-7, with D possibly being TRBD2 (6 bases). CDR1 and CDR2 (germline): SGHVS, FNYEAQ. The CDR3 contains 13 residues. The V gene lost 5 bases and the J gene lost 4 bases, with 12 bases spanning the gap.